This TCR beta chain was identified in a study of cytomegalovirus exposure and HLA in healthy donors. Trimming took off 0 bases at V and 5 bases at J, with 11 bases between the two ends. This CDR3 spans 15 amino acids. Germline assignment: CDR1 SGDLS and CDR2 YYNGEE. 13 Jbeta primers and 60 Vbeta primers were used for the PCR. The method was immunoSEQ multiplex PCR; TCRdb's version includes in-frame clones alone and lacks a portion of them. The table lists about 48,000 clones. This clonotype was sampled from a woman in her 40s in good health and CMV-seronegative. The chain carries TRBV9 and TRBJ2-2; D is unclear. Sequencing used PBMCs. The CDR3 nucleotides are TGTGCCAGCAGCGTAGTCGACCAGGAAACCGGGGAGCTGTTTTTT. It is translated as CASSVVDQETGELFF. The full variable domain, in which reference TRBV9 and TRBJ2-2 provide the parts outside the CDR3, is DSGVTQTPKHLITATGQRVTLRCSPRSGDLSVYWYQQSLDQGLQFLIQYYNGEERAKGNILERFSAQQFPDLHSELNLSSLELGDSALYFCASSVVDQETGELFFGEGSRLTVL.